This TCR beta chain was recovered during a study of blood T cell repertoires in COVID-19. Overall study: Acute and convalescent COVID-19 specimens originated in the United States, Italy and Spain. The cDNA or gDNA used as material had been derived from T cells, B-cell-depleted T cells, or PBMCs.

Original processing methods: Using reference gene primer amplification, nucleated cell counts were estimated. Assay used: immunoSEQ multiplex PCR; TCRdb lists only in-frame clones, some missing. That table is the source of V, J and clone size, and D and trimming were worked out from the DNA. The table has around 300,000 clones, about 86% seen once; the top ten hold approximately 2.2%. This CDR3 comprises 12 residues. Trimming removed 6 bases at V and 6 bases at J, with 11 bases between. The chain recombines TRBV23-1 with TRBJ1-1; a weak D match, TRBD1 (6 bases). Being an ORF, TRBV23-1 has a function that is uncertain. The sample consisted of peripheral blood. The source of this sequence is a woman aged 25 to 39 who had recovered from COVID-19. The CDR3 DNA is TGCGCCAGCAGCCCCCCAGGGGCTGAAGCTTTCTTT. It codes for CASSPPGAEAFF.